Shown below are 24 T cell receptor beta chains from a single sample sequenced in a study of beta chain features in type 1 diabetes. Every isolated RNA sample was fully reverse transcribed, so sequencing captured expressed TCRB transcripts. The repertoire was sequenced with immunoSEQ multiplex PCR; TCRdb's copy has only in-frame clones and lacks some. The data hold 450,000 to 550,000 clones, with 25% to 35% observed a single time. Sequenced material: naive CD4+ T cells from blood. Receptor source: a man between 18 and 35 years old in good health.

This clone turned up a few times. J is TRBJ2-4 and V is TRBV4-3; TRBD1 matches 10 bases. CDR3 length: 18 residues. Unmatched junction bases numbered 8, after V lost 1 base and J lost 2 bases. The germline V gene has CDR1 LGHNA and CDR2 YSLEER. CDR3 sequence (DNA): TGCGCCAGCAGCCAAGGATTTGACAGGGGGCTCACCAAAAACATTCAGTACTTC. Translation: CASSQGFDRGLTKNIQYF.

The table lists this clone with a few counts. The CDR3 DNA sequence: TGCAGCGTCGAAATAGGGACTAGCGGGAGCTACGAGCAGTACTTC. Translation: CSVEIGTSGSYEQYF. The chain couples TRBV29-1 to TRBJ2-7, with 14 bases matching TRBD2. With 6 bases clipped from V and 3 bases from J, the junction kept 7 bases outside the gene matches. Germline CDR1 SQVTM, CDR2 ANQGSEA. This CDR3 is 15 amino acids long.

This chain links TRBV7-6 with TRBJ2-5, with D maybe TRBD2 (6 bases). The CDR3 is made up of 16 amino acids. Trimming took off 5 bases at V and 1 base at J, with 17 bases between the two ends. Germline-derived CDR1 and CDR2 are SGHVS and FNYEAQ. This chain's CDR3 is CASSHPLRELQETQYF. CDR3 DNA: TGTGCCAGCAGCCACCCCCTTCGGGAGCTCCAAGAGACCCAGTACTTC.

The chain has TRBV12-5 and TRBJ2-5, with 12 nucleotides matching TRBD1. The CDR3 length is 16 residues. The V and J ends lost 4 bases and 2 bases, in that order; junction bases with no gene match: 5. Germline CDR1 is LGHNT and CDR2 is FRNRAP. As DNA, the CDR3 is TGTGCTAGTGGTTCGGGACAGGGGGCTCTACAAGAGACCCAGTACTTC. Its translation is CASGSGQGALQETQYF.

The chain has TRBV18 and TRBJ2-7, with 7 bases that match TRBD2. CDR3 length equals 14 residues. The germline V gene has CDR1 KGHSH and CDR2 LQKENI. J lost 5 bases, V lost 0 bases, and 4 bases had no gene match. CDR3 protein: CASSPPWEGNEQYF. CDR3 in DNA: TGTGCCAGCTCACCACCCTGGGAGGGCAACGAGCAGTACTTC.

V is TRBV30 and J is TRBJ1-1; D possibly corresponds to TRBD1 (5 bases). Deletions cut 2 bases from V and 7 bases from J, with 8 bases between. In germline, CDR1 is GTSNPN, CDR2 SVGIG (reference sequence). The length of the CDR3 is 11 residues. CDR3 region: CAWSRQIEAFF. CDR3 sequence (DNA): TGTGCCTGGAGTCGACAGATTGAAGCTTTCTTT.

There are a few counts of this clone. This chain joins TRBV18 and TRBJ1-1; perhaps TRBD1 as D (6 bases). The germline V gene encodes CDR1 KGHSH and CDR2 LQKENI. The germline V and J ends were trimmed by 4 bases and 1 base, with 13 bases remaining between them. The CDR3 is 15 amino acids. CDR3 protein: CASSRQQGGNTEAFF. The DNA of the CDR3 is TGTGCCAGCTCACGCCAACAGGGCGGGAACACTGAAGCTTTCTTT.

The chain uses TRBV2 and TRBJ1-1; no definite D call. The germline V gene encodes CDR1 SNHLY and CDR2 FYNNEI. The ends were cut back, 3 bases at V and 2 bases at J, with 10 bases in the middle. The CDR3 extends over 14 amino acids. The CDR3 bases are TGTGCCAGCAGTGACCGGACGGCTAACACTGAAGCTTTCTTT. The encoded protein is CASSDRTANTEAFF. The full variable domain, with the rest looked up from reference TRBV2 and TRBJ1-1, is EPEVTQTPSHQVTQMGQEVILRCVPISNHLYFYWYRQILGQKVEFLVSFYNNEISEKSEIFDDQFSVERPDGSNFTLKIRSTKLEDSAMYFCASSDRTANTEAFFGQGTRLTVV.

The CDR3 region is CASSLGRAPSYEQYF. The CDR3 DNA reads as TGCGCCAGCAGCTTGGGGAGGGCCCCTTCCTACGAGCAGTACTTC. The chain links TRBV5-1 to TRBJ2-7; weak D call: TRBD2 (6 bases). Germline values: CDR1 SGHRS, CDR2 YFSETQ. The V and J ends lost 0 bases and 1 base respectively, with 11 bases between them. CDR3 size: 15 residues. Based on the CDR3 plus reference TRBV5-1 and TRBJ2-7, the full variable domain is KAGVTQTPRYLIKTRGQQVTLSCSPISGHRSVSWYQQTPGQGLQFLFEYFSETQRNKGNFPGRFSGRQFSNSRSEMNVSTLELGDSALYLCASSLGRAPSYEQYFGPGTRLTVT.

The rearrangement joins TRBV9 to TRBJ2-7; 7 nucleotides line up with TRBD1. This CDR3 has 16 residues. The V gene end was trimmed by 2 bases and the J gene end by 0 bases; junction bases not matched to a gene: 8. The germline CDR1 and CDR2 sequences are SGDLS and YYNGEE. DNA for the CDR3: TGTGCCAGCAGCGTGGGGGACAGCTATAGCTCCTACGAGCAGTACTTC. Encoded protein: CASSVGDSYSSYEQYF.

This clone came up a few times. The chain uses TRBV7-9 and TRBJ2-7; the D is unclear. Trimming removed 5 bases at V and 0 bases at J, with 5 bases between. CDR3 length: 12 amino acids. Germline V gene sequence: CDR1 SEHNR, CDR2 FQNEAQ (reference sequence). The CDR3 coding sequence is TGTGCCAGCAGCGTCCCCTCCTACGAGCAGTACTTC. Translating it yields CASSVPSYEQYF.

V and J are TRBV30 and TRBJ2-1; D might be TRBD2 (6 bases). Trimming shortened V by 6 bases and J by 0 bases, and 12 bases separated the two germline ends. CDR3 length: 14 residues. The V gene's germline CDR1 is GTSNPN and CDR2 SVGIG (reference sequence). CDR3 in amino acids: CACYRDFSYNEQFF. CDR3 DNA: TGTGCCTGTTACCGGGACTTCTCCTACAATGAGCAGTTCTTC.

The chain couples TRBV28 to TRBJ2-3; no clear D gene. This CDR3 region has 15 residues. Trimming removed 7 bases at V and 4 bases at J, with 18 bases between. Germline CDR1 is MDHEN and CDR2 is SYDVKM. The CDR3 loop reads CASTQEIEAPDTQYF. The CDR3 region has the DNA TGTGCCAGCACGCAGGAAATCGAGGCCCCAGATACGCAGTATTTT.

With respect to this clone: The same CDR3 also results from other DNA sequences found in this sample. V gene TRBV6-1 combines with J gene TRBJ2-7; 12 nucleotides match TRBD2. J gave up 1 base and V 6 bases, and 1 base lay outside the gene matches. This CDR3 has 14 residues. Germline V gene lookup returns CDR1 MNHNS and CDR2 SASEGT. CDR3 sequence reads: CASRLAGGSYEQYF. In nucleotides, the CDR3 is TGTGCCAGCAGACTAGCGGGAGGTTCCTACGAGCAGTACTTC.

CDR3: CASSLSGRGNTIYF. In DNA, the CDR3 is TGCGCCAGCAGCTTATCAGGTCGCGGAAACACCATATATTTT. The chain couples TRBV5-1 to TRBJ1-3, with D unresolved. V was trimmed by 2 bases and J by 4 bases, leaving 10 bases between them. CDR3 length: 14 amino acids. Germline V gene sequence: CDR1 SGHRS, CDR2 YFSETQ. Full variable domain (remainder filled in from reference TRBV5-1 and TRBJ1-3): KAGVTQTPRYLIKTRGQQVTLSCSPISGHRSVSWYQQTPGQGLQFLFEYFSETQRNKGNFPGRFSGRQFSNSRSEMNVSTLELGDSALYLCASSLSGRGNTIYFGEGSWLTVV.

The sample holds a few counts of this clone. V gene TRBV5-4 combines with J gene TRBJ1-2; D is undetermined. V was shortened by 5 bases and J by 0 bases, with 11 bases between the two germline ends. The CDR3 extends over 14 amino acids. The germline CDR1 and CDR2 sequences are SGHNT and YYREEE (reference sequence). The CDR3 nucleotides read TGTGCCAGCAGGAAAACAGCGTCTAACTATGGCTACACCTTC. This sequence encodes CASRKTASNYGYTF. The variable domain in full, with the rest retrieved from reference TRBV5-4 and TRBJ1-2, is ETGVTQSPTHLIKTRGQQVTLRCSSQSGHNTVSWYQQALGQGPQFIFQYYREEENGRGNFPPRFSGLQFPNYSSELNVNALELDDSALYLCASRKTASNYGYTFGSGTRLTVV.

This clone has more than one count but fewer than ten. This chain uses TRBV5-4 with TRBJ2-1, with TRBD1 identical over 7 bases. V trimming: 6 bases; J trimming: 4 bases; junction bases outside the gene matches: 7. The CDR3 is 14 amino acids. Germline-derived CDR1 and CDR2 are SGHNT and YYREEE (reference sequence). The CDR3 DNA sequence: TGTGCCAGCACCTCGACAGGGAAATACAATGAGCAGTTCTTC. Residues: CASTSTGKYNEQFF.

V usage is TRBV9 and J usage is TRBJ2-1, with 7 positions matching TRBD2. CDR1 is SGDLS, CDR2 YYNGEE, per germline. The CDR3 totals 15 residues. J lost 3 bases, V lost 4 bases, and 7 bases had no gene match. The CDR3 DNA follows: TGTGCCAGCAGCTCTTTAAGGACTAGCTACAATGAGCAGTTCTTC. Its protein is CASSSLRTSYNEQFF.

V and J are TRBV7-3 and TRBJ2-3; 8 bases agree with TRBD2. CDR1 and CDR2 (germline): SGHTA, FQGTGA. With 5 bases clipped from V and 4 bases from J, the junction kept 8 bases outside the gene matches. This CDR3 is built from 15 residues. DNA of the CDR3: TGTGCCAGCAGCCGACGGGTCGGGAGGGCAGATACGCAGTATTTT. Its translation is CASSRRVGRADTQYF.

There are a few counts of this clone. The chain joins TRBV18 to TRBJ1-5, with D hard to call. Germline V gene data show CDR1 as KGHSH and CDR2 as LQKENI. V lost 2 bases, J lost 15 bases, and 26 bases lay in between. CDR3 length: 16 amino acids. CDR3 residues: CASSPGPAYGLWGSHF. The CDR3 nucleotides read TGTGCCAGCTCACCAGGTCCCGCGTACGGGTTGTGGGGTTCGCATTTT.

This clone was seen only a few times. J is TRBJ2-1 and V is TRBV29-1; D unclear. The V gene's germline CDR1 is SQVTM and CDR2 ANQGSEA. This CDR3 comprises 11 residues. The V and J ends lost 4 bases and 8 bases respectively, with 9 bases between them. CDR3 protein: CSVVSDYEQFF. The CDR3 coding sequence is TGCAGCGTTGTGTCTGACTATGAGCAGTTCTTC.

The chain uses TRBV28 and TRBJ2-1; TRBD2 aligns across 8 bases. CDR1 and CDR2 (germline): MDHEN, SYDVKM. This CDR3 comprises 16 residues. J was trimmed by 5 bases and V by 0 bases; bases with no gene match: 6. As DNA, the CDR3 is TGTGCCAGCAGTTTATGGGGGACTAGAGGAGACAATGAGCAGTTCTTC. Its protein product is CASSLWGTRGDNEQFF.

This clone was seen more than once but under ten times. The chain carries TRBV28 and TRBJ2-5; D may correspond to TRBD1 or TRBD2 (5 bases each). This CDR3 contains 15 residues. Germline V gene lookup returns CDR1 MDHEN and CDR2 SYDVKM. V lost 3 bases to trimming and J lost 4 bases, with 15 bases between them. In nucleotides, the CDR3 is TGTGCCAGCAGTTTCCCTGGGGCCGGGATAGAGACCCAGTACTTC. Translation gives CASSFPGAGIETQYF.

The V call is TRBV7-9, the J call TRBJ2-7; D is possibly TRBD2 (6 bases). Germline assignment: CDR1 SEHNR and CDR2 FQNEAQ (reference sequence). The CDR3 runs to 13 residues. The CDR3 loop reads CSGTGSNFHEQYF. CDR3 sequence (DNA): TGTTCGGGTACCGGGAGTAACTTCCACGAGCAGTACTTC.